These 28 T cell receptor beta chains were sequenced from one sample in a study of cytomegalovirus exposure and HLA in healthy donors. The PCR ran on 60 Vbeta and 13 Jbeta primers. The method was immunoSEQ multiplex PCR; TCRdb's version includes in-frame clones alone and lacks a portion of them. The top ten hold 1% to 1.5% of the sample, which has about 130,000 clones, around 83% seen once. Sequencing was done on a sample of PBMCs. The origin of the receptors is a girl aged 2 to 9 in good health and CMV-seronegative.

This clone was observed a few times. This CDR3 is CATSRVVGQGSDEQYF. The CDR3 nucleotides read TGTGCCACCAGCAGAGTTGTCGGACAGGGGAGCGACGAGCAGTACTTC. V is TRBV15 and J is TRBJ2-7, with 9 bases matching TRBD1. Trimming took 1 base from V and 5 from J; bases not matched to a gene: 9. Germline CDR1 LNHNV, CDR2 YYDKDF (reference sequence). CDR3 length equals 16 residues.

In its sample, this clone was seen once. The genes are TRBV27 and TRBJ2-7; the D is unclear. The CDR3 spans 13 residues. V was clipped by 4 bases and J by 3 bases, with 10 bases between them. Germline V gene sequence: CDR1 MNHEY, CDR2 SMNVEV (reference sequence). The CDR3 DNA is TGTGCCAGCAGTTATGGCAGATACTACGAGCAGTACTTC. Translation gives CASSYGRYYEQYF.

The V and J genes are TRBV27 and TRBJ2-7; D remains unclear. This CDR3 spans 14 amino acids. Per the germline V gene, CDR1 is MNHEY and CDR2 is SMNVEV (reference sequence). The V and J ends lost 1 base and 1 base respectively, with 8 bases between them. CDR3 loop: CASSLFQDSYEQYF. CDR3 sequence (DNA): TGTGCCAGCAGTTTATTCCAGGATTCCTACGAGCAGTACTTC.

The rearrangement joins TRBV4-2 to TRBJ2-2, with unresolved D. The V gene lost 0 bases and the J gene lost 1 base, with 3 bases spanning the gap. Germline CDR1 and CDR2: LGHNA and YNFKEQ. This CDR3 has 14 residues. This CDR3 is CASSQDVNTGELFF. The CDR3 DNA reads as TGTGCCAGCAGCCAAGACGTGAACACCGGGGAGCTGTTTTTT.

The chain couples TRBV5-1 to TRBJ2-3; maybe TRBD2 (6 bases). CDR3 length: 13 residues. The germline V gene encodes CDR1 SGHRS and CDR2 YFSETQ. Trimming took 4 bases from V and 3 from J, leaving 9 bases between them. The CDR3 loop reads CASSHGGTDTQYF. The CDR3 DNA reads as TGCGCCAGCAGCCACGGGGGAACAGATACGCAGTATTTT.

This chain links TRBV25-1 with TRBJ2-7, with TRBD2 matching over 8 bases. The germline V gene has CDR1 MGHDK and CDR2 SYGVNS. Trimming removed 8 bases from V and 0 bases from J; junction bases left unmatched: 9. This CDR3 is 15 amino acids long. The CDR3 coding sequence is TGTGCCAGCGTCCCAGCGGGGGCTCCCTCCTACGAGCAGTACTTC. It encodes CASVPAGAPSYEQYF.

The chain employs TRBV19 and TRBJ2-1; 10 bases match TRBD2. Per the germline V gene, CDR1 is LNHDA and CDR2 is SQIVND (reference sequence). The trim removed 6 bases at V and 4 bases at J, leaving 6 bases unmatched. The CDR3 totals 15 residues. The CDR3, as DNA: TGTGCCAGTAGCTCGGGACTAGCGTTTTACAATGAGCAGTTCTTC. Translated: CASSSGLAFYNEQFF.

Remarks on this clone: An end of the junction differs from the germline gene, which may be a read error. This rearrangement joins TRBV7-9 to TRBJ2-7, with a possible D match to TRBD2 (5 bases). This CDR3 region has 12 residues. The germline V gene encodes CDR1 SEHNR and CDR2 FQNEAQ (reference sequence). The CDR3 DNA is TGTGCCAGCAGCCTAGCCACCTACGAGCAGTACTTC. It encodes CASSLATYEQYF.

This chain uses TRBV30 with TRBJ2-7; D uncertain. The CDR3 runs 13 residues. The V gene lost 0 bases and the J gene lost 2 bases, with 8 bases spanning the gap. In germline, CDR1 is GTSNPN, CDR2 SVGIG (reference sequence). For the CDR3, the DNA is TGTGCCTGGAGTGTCGGAGTCCCCTACGAGCAGTACTTC. As protein: CAWSVGVPYEQYF.

The chain links TRBV15 to TRBJ1-2; 9 positions agree with TRBD1. V shed 6 bases, J shed 4 bases, and the junction held 12 bases outside the gene matches. Germline CDR1 LNHNV, CDR2 YYDKDF (reference sequence). This CDR3 contains 16 residues. The CDR3 nucleotides read TGTGCCACCAGTAGTACACCGGGACAGGGCTTCTATGGCTACACCTTC. Protein product: CATSSTPGQGFYGYTF.

V gene TRBV5-4 combines with J gene TRBJ2-3; either TRBD1 or TRBD2 may fit D (6 bases each). The CDR3 is made up of 13 amino acids. Germline V gene sequence: CDR1 SGHNT, CDR2 YYREEE (reference sequence). The V end was cut by 9 bases, the J end by 2 bases, with 13 bases between. The CDR3 region has the DNA TGTGCCATCAGGAGGGGGATCACAGATACGCAGTATTTT. It translates to CAIRRGITDTQYF.

This chain links TRBV27 with TRBJ1-5; a weak D match, TRBD1 (6 bases). V dropped 6 bases and J dropped 1 base, with 10 bases sitting between them. Germline-derived CDR1 and CDR2 are MNHEY and SMNVEV (reference sequence). This CDR3 has 14 amino acids. The CDR3 DNA sequence: TGTGCCAGCAGCGGGGGGCAAAGCAATCAGCCCCAGCATTTT. This gives the protein CASSGGQSNQPQHF.

This chain uses TRBV6-4 with TRBJ1-2; TRBD1 aligns across 11 bases. The V and J ends lost 4 bases and 7 bases, in that order; junction bases with no gene match: 2. Germline CDR1 MRHNA, CDR2 SNTAGT. The CDR3 sequence is 13 residues long. The CDR3 sequence is CASSAGQGVGYTF. In nucleotides, the CDR3 is TGTGCCAGCAGTGCGGGACAGGGGGTTGGCTACACCTTC.

The chain's CDR3 is CASSLGGSGGSTYEQYF. In DNA form, the CDR3 reads TGTGCCAGCAGCTTAGGAGGTAGCGGGGGGTCGACCTACGAGCAGTACTTC. The chain employs TRBV7-6 and TRBJ2-7, with 10 positions matching TRBD2. This CDR3 region has 17 residues. Germline loops: CDR1 SGHVS, CDR2 FNYEAQ. With 1 base clipped from V and 2 bases from J, the junction kept 8 bases outside the gene matches. Full variable domain (rest looked up from reference TRBV7-6 and TRBJ2-7): GAGVSQSPRYKVTKRGQDVALRCDPISGHVSLYWYRQALGQGPEFLTYFNYEAQQDKSGLPNDRFSAERPEGSISTLTIQRTEQRDSAMYRCASSLGGSGGSTYEQYFGPGTRLTVT.

The chain links TRBV5-1 to TRBJ2-3; tentatively, D is TRBD2 (6 bases). Germline V lookup: CDR1 SGHRS, CDR2 YFSETQ. Trimming took 0 bases from V and 2 from J, leaving 13 bases between them. The CDR3 is 16 residues long. DNA for the CDR3: TGCGCCAGCAGCTTGGACGGGACTCCTTACACAGATACGCAGTATTTT. Protein product: CASSLDGTPYTDTQYF.

This chain connects TRBV6-5 to TRBJ2-2, with 9 bases fitting TRBD1. The CDR3 is made up of 13 amino acids. The germline V gene has CDR1 MNHEY and CDR2 SVGAGI. The J segment lost 15 bases and the V segment lost 6 bases, leaving 11 bases of the junction unmatched. The CDR3 DNA is TGTGCCAGCAGGGGGGTTGGGACAGGGCTTGTGTTTTTT. It is translated as CASRGVGTGLVFF.

The chain recombines TRBV6-5 with TRBJ2-5; D perhaps matches TRBD2 (5 bases). The CDR3 consists of 14 residues. Germline V gene data show CDR1 as MNHEY and CDR2 as SVGAGI. The ends were cut back, 7 bases at V and 2 bases at J, with 14 bases in the middle. The CDR3 DNA reads TGTGCCAGCAATGCAGCGGACTTTCAAGAGACCCAGTACTTC. Translating gives CASNAADFQETQYF.

CDR3 protein: CASTRDSSTGELFF. The CDR3 DNA reads TGTGCCAGCACTCGGGACAGCTCCACCGGGGAGCTGTTTTTT. The chain employs TRBV6-5 and TRBJ2-2; 7 bases align to TRBD1. Per the germline V gene, CDR1 is MNHEY and CDR2 is SVGAGI. The CDR3 extends over 14 amino acids. The V gene end was trimmed by 7 bases and the J gene end by 4 bases; junction bases not matched to a gene: 6.

The gene calls are TRBV5-6 and TRBJ1-1, with D possibly TRBD1 on 5 matching bases. This CDR3 has 18 amino acids. Per germline, CDR1 SGHDT and CDR2 YYEEEE. The V and J ends lost 4 bases and 2 bases respectively, with 24 bases between them. CDR3 residues: CASSRWGGLNVINTEAFF. The CDR3 DNA sequence: TGTGCCAGCAGCCGATGGGGCGGTCTAAACGTAATTAACACTGAAGCTTTCTTT. Drawing the rest from reference TRBV5-6 and TRBJ1-1, the complete variable domain is DAGVTQSPTHLIKTRGQQVTLRCSPKSGHDTVSWYQQALGQGPQFIFQYYEEEERQRGNFPDRFSGHQFPNYSSELNVNALLLGDSALYLCASSRWGGLNVINTEAFFGQGTRLTVV.

The chain employs TRBV27 and TRBJ2-7, with 10 bases aligning to TRBD1. CDR1 is MNHEY and CDR2 is SMNVEV in the germline V gene (reference sequence). CDR3 length: 14 amino acids. The V gene end was trimmed by 5 bases and the J gene end by 7 bases; junction bases not matched to a gene: 8. This chain's CDR3 is CASSQQGQGWEQYF. The CDR3, as DNA: TGTGCCAGCAGTCAGCAGGGACAGGGGTGGGAGCAGTACTTC.

This clone was detected only once. This rearrangement joins TRBV19 to TRBJ2-1; possibly TRBD1 for D (6 bases). The CDR3 consists of 17 residues. Trimming removed 1 base at V and 0 bases at J, with 13 bases between. The V gene's germline CDR1 is LNHDA and CDR2 SQIVND (reference sequence). Here the CDR3 DNA reads TGTGCCAGTAGTATAGGGTCCCAGGGGAGCTCCTACAATGAGCAGTTCTTC. Translated, it gives CASSIGSQGSSYNEQFF.

The chain is built from TRBV7-3 and TRBJ2-1, with TRBD2 as a possible D gene (5 bases). This CDR3 has 13 residues. Germline CDR1 reads SGHTA; CDR2 reads FQGTGA. V dropped 1 base and J dropped 8 bases, with 9 bases sitting between them. CDR3 nucleotide sequence: TGTGCCAGCAGCTTAATCCCCGGGGATGAGCAGTTCTTC. It translates to CASSLIPGDEQFF.

This clone was detected only once. This chain connects TRBV2 to TRBJ2-1, with 7 bases lining up with TRBD2. The trim removed 0 bases at V and 9 bases at J, leaving 5 bases unmatched. CDR3 length equals 14 residues. CDR1 and CDR2 from the germline V gene are SNHLY and FYNNEI. This CDR3 reads CASSEAPTSFEQFF. The CDR3 DNA follows: TGTGCCAGCAGTGAAGCGCCGACTAGCTTTGAGCAGTTCTTC.

V usage is TRBV12-5 and J usage is TRBJ2-4; D ambiguous. CDR1 is LGHNT and CDR2 is FRNRAP in the germline V gene. The CDR3 is 17 amino acids. Trimming left V 2 bases short and J 0 bases short, with 14 bases between. CDR3 nucleotides: TGTGCTAGTGGTTTGAAACTGAATAATGTAGCCAAAAACATTCAGTACTTC. As protein: CASGLKLNNVAKNIQYF. Full variable domain (outside the CDR3, taken from reference TRBV12-5 and TRBJ2-4): DARVTQTPRHKVTEMGQEVTMRCQPILGHNTVFWYRQTMMQGLELLAYFRNRAPLDDSGMPKDRFSAEMPDATLATLKIQPSEPRDSAVYFCASGLKLNNVAKNIQYFGAGTRLSVL.

Note on this clone: One junction end disagrees with the germline gene, perhaps due to a read error. V usage is TRBV7-7 and J usage is TRBJ2-5, with 9 nucleotides matching TRBD1. Germline V CDR1 and CDR2: SSHAT, FNYEAQ (reference sequence). This CDR3 has 15 amino acids. CDR3 sequence (DNA): TGTGCTAGCAGCTTAGGGACAGGGATCCAAGAGACCCAGTACTTC. This codes for CASSLGTGIQETQYF.

This sequence joins TRBV30 and TRBJ1-2; tentative D call: TRBD1 (6 bases). CDR1 GTSNPN and CDR2 SVGIG come from the germline V gene (reference sequence). CDR3 length equals 11 residues. Between the trimmed V and J ends, which lost 2 bases and 10 bases, there was a span of 11 bases. The CDR3 coding sequence is TGTGCCTGGAGTCTGGGACAATACTACACCTTC. It encodes CAWSLGQYYTF.

The V gene is TRBV5-1, the J gene TRBJ2-1; 7 nucleotides line up with TRBD1. Trimming took 4 bases from V and 4 from J; bases not matched to a gene: 11. CDR3 length equals 16 residues. Germline values: CDR1 SGHRS, CDR2 YFSETQ. Here the CDR3 DNA reads TGCGCCAGCAGCCTCAACCCGGGACAGTATTACAATGAGCAGTTCTTC. This codes for CASSLNPGQYYNEQFF.

This chain links TRBV6-1 with TRBJ1-5; 10 bases are shared with TRBD1. V lost 6 bases and J lost 6; bases outside the gene matches: 8. Germline-derived CDR1 and CDR2 are MNHNS and SASEGT. This CDR3 region has 15 residues. CDR3 bases: TGTGCCAGCAGCGAGACAGGGGGCCTCTTTCAGCCCCAGCATTTT. This encodes CASSETGGLFQPQHF.